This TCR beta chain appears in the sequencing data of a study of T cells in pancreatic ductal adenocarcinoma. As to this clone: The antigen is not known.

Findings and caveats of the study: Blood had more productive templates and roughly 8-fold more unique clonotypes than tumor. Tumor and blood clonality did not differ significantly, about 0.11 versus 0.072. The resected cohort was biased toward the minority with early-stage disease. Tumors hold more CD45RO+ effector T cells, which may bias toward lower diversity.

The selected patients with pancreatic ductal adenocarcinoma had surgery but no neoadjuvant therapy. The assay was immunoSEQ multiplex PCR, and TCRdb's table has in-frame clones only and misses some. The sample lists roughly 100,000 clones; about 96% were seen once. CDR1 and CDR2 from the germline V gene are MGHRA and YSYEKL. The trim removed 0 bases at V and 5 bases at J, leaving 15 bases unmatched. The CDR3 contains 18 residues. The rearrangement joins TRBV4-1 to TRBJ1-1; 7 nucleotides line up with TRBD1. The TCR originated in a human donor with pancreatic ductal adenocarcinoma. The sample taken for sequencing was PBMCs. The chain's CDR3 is CASSQDQPPTGRRTEAFF. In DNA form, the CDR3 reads TGCGCCAGCAGCCAAGATCAACCGCCGACAGGGAGGCGAACTGAAGCTTTCTTT.